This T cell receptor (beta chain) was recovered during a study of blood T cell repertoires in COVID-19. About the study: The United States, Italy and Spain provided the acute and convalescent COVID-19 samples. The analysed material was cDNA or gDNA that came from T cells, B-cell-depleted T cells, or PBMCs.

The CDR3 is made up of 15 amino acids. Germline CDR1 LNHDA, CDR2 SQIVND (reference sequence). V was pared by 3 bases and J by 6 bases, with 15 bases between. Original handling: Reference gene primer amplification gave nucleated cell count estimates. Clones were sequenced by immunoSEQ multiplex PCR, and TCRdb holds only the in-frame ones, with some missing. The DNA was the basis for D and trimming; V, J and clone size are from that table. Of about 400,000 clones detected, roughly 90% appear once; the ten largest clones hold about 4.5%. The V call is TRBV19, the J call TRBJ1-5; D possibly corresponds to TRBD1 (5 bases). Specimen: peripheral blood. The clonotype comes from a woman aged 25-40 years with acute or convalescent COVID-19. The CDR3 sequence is CASSILGQVRQPQHF. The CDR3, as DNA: TGTGCCAGTAGTATTCTAGGACAAGTCCGTCAGCCCCAGCATTTT.